Following are 3 T cell receptor beta chains from one sample sequenced in a study of CD8 T cells in Susac syndrome. Random hexamers primed reverse transcription of about 0.45 to 1 ug RNA. Each CDR3 protein is one row after TCRdb ran MiXCR on the immunoSEQ multiplex PCR reads. This table has 50,000 to 60,000 distinct CDR3 sequences, more than 80% appearing once. The material sequenced was CD8+ T cells from PBMCs. The receptor source for this set is a human donor in good health.

The gene calls are TRBV12-3 or TRBV12-4 and TRBJ2-1; 12 nucleotides line up with TRBD2. The CDR3 runs to 14 residues. V was pared by 5 bases and J by 10 bases, with 6 bases of the junction left unmatched. The CDR3 spells CASSPLAGGLEQFF. The CDR3 bases are TGTGCCAGCAGTCCGCTAGCGGGGGGGCTGGAGCAGTTCTTC.

The chain has TRBV14 and TRBJ2-1; D is undetermined. V was clipped by 0 bases and J by 2 bases, with 11 bases between them. The germline CDR1 and CDR2 sequences are SGHDN and FVKESK. The CDR3 contains 16 residues. The chain's CDR3 is CASSQEWITAYNEQFF. In DNA, the CDR3 is TGTGCCAGCAGCCAAGAATGGATTACAGCCTACAATGAGCAGTTCTTC.

The J gene is TRBJ2-7, the V gene TRBV5-6, with 7 bases matching TRBD1. V shed 4 bases, J shed 1 base, and the junction held 8 bases outside the gene matches. CDR1 is SGHDT and CDR2 is YYEEEE in the germline V gene. The CDR3 extends over 15 amino acids. This chain's CDR3 is CASSPGTVLSYEQYF. DNA of the CDR3: TGTGCCAGCAGCCCTGGGACAGTTCTTTCCTACGAGCAGTACTTC. Filled out from reference TRBV5-6 and TRBJ2-7, the complete variable domain reads DAGVTQSPTHLIKTRGQQVTLRCSPKSGHDTVSWYQQALGQGPQFIFQYYEEEERQRGNFPDRFSGHQFPNYSSELNVNALLLGDSALYLCASSPGTVLSYEQYFGPGTRLTVT.